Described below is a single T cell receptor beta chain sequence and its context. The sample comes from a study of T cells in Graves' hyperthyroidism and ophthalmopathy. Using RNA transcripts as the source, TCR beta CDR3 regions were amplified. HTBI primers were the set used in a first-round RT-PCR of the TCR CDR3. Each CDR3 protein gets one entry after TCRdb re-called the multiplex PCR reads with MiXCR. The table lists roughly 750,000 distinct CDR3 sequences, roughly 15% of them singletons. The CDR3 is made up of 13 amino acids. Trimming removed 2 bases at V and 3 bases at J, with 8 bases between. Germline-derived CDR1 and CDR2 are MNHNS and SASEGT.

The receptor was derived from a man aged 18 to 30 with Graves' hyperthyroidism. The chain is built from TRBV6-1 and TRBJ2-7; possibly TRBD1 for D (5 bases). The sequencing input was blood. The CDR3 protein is CASSEQGHYEQYF. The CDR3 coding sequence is TGTGCCAGCAGTGAACAGGGCCACTACGAGCAGTACTTC.